This T cell receptor beta chain was captured in a study of CD8 T cells in ankylosing spondylitis. Study conclusions and caveats: A TCR beta motif of seven or eight highly homologous variants appeared characteristic of ankylosing spondylitis blood.

The trim removed 0 bases at V and 7 bases at J, leaving 4 bases unmatched. Germline lookup yields CDR1 SGHRS and CDR2 YFSETQ. The CDR3 contains 15 residues. On this clonotype: The antigen is unknown.

Via MiXCR, TCRdb re-called the 5' RACE reads, giving one row per CDR3 protein. The sample has about 400,000 distinct CDR3 sequences, around 22% seen once. This chain connects TRBV5-1 to TRBJ2-1; 10 bases are shared with TRBD2. Sequencing was carried out using blood, either unsorted or a sorted T cell fraction (not recorded which). The source is a male donor with ankylosing spondylitis. The CDR3 loop reads CASSLGTSGMNEQFF. The CDR3 DNA reads TGCGCCAGCAGCTTGGGGACTAGCGGCATGAATGAGCAGTTCTTC.